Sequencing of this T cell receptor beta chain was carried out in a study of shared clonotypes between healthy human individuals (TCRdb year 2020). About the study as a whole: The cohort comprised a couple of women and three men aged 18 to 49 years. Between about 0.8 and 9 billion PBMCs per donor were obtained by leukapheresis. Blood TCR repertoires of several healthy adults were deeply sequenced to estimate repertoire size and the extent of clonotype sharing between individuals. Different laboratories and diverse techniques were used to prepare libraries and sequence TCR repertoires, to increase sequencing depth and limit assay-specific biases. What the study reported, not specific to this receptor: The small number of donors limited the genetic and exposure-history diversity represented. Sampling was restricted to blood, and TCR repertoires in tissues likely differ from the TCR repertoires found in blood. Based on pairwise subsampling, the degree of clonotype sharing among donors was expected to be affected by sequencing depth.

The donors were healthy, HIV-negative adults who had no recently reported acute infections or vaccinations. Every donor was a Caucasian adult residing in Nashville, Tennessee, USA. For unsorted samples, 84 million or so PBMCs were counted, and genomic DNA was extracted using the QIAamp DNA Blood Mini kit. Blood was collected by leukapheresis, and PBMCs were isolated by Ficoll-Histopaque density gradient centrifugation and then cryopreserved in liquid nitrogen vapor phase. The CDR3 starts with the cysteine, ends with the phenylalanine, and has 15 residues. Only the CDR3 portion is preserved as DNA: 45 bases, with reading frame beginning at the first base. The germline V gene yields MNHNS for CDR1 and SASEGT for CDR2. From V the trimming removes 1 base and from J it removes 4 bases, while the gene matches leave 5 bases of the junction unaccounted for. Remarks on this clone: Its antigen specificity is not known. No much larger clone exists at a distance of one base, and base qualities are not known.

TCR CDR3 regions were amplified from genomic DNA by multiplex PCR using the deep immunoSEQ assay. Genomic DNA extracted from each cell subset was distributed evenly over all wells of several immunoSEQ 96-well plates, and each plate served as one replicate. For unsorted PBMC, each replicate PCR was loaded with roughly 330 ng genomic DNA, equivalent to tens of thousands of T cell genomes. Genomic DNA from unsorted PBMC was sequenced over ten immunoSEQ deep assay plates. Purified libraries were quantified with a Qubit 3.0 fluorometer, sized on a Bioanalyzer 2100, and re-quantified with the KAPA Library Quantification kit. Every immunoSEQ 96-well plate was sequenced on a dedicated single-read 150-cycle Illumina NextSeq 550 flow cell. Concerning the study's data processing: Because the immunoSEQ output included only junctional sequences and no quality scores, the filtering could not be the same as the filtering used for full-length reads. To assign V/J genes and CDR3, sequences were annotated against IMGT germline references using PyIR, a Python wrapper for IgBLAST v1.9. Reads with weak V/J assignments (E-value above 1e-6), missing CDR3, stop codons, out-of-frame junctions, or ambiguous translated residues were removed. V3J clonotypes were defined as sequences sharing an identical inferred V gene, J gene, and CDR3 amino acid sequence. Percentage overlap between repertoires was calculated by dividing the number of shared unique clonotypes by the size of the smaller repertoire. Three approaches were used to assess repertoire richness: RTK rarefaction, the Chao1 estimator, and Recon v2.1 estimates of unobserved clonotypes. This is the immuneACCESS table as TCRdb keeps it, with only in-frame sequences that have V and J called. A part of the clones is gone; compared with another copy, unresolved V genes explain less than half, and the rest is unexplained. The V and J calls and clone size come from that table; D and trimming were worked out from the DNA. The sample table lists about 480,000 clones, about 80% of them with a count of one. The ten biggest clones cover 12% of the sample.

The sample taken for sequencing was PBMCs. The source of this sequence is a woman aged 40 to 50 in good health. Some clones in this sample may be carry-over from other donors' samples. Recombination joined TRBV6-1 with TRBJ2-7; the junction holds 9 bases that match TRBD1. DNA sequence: TGTGCCAGCAGTGAAGTGGGACAGGGTTTTTACGAGCAGTACTTC. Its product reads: CASSEVGQGFYEQYF.